The 7 T cell receptor beta chains below come from one sample, sequenced in a study of T cells in women clearing cervical HPV infection. Profiling relied on immunoSEQ multiplex PCR, and the TCRdb table lists in-frame clones only, not all of them. The sample table sets out 45,000 to 55,000 clones. Source material: blood buffy coat. These TCRs come from a woman aged 18 to 75 with a cervical HPV16 infection that either progressed to CIN3+ or cleared (not recorded which).

In regard to this clone: The read is 3 residues too short to cover the CDR3 end, so that end is filled in from the germline J gene. The chain uses TRBV4-1 and TRBJ2-5; 13 bases match TRBD2. The CDR3 consists of 16 residues. The V and J ends lost 1 base and 5 bases, in that order; junction bases with no gene match: 4. CDR1 and CDR2 from the germline V gene are MGHRA and YSYEKL. CDR3 bases read: TGCGCCAGCAGCCAAGTTGGACTAGCGGGGGCGGAGACC. Amino acid sequence: CASSQVGLAGAET. The entire CDR3 reads CASSQVGLAGAETQYF.

Of note for this clone: The read halts 3 residues ahead of the CDR3 end, with the missing end drawn from the germline J gene. The chain joins TRBV18 to TRBJ2-3; D call uncertain. This CDR3 is built from 15 residues. Trimming pared 2 bases from V and 1 base from J, leaving 10 bases between. CDR1 and CDR2 (germline): KGHSH, LQKENI. The sequenced CDR3 bases are TGTGCCAGCTCACCATTCTCGACTGGCACAGATACG. It yields the protein CASSPFSTGTDT. The complete CDR3 protein is CASSPFSTGTDTQYF.

For this clone: The CDR3 end falls 3 residues outside the read, so it is completed with the germline J gene. The rearrangement links TRBV2 to TRBJ2-1; 11 bases are a match to TRBD2. The V gene's germline CDR1 is SNHLY and CDR2 FYNNEI. The CDR3 is made up of 14 amino acids. The junction had 8 bases not matched to a gene; V was cut back by 7 bases and J by 9 bases. CDR3 loop: CASTGLAGRAEQFF. The CDR3 bases that were read are TGTGCCAGCACCGGACTAGCGGGTCGTGCTGAG.

In the case of this clone: Sequencing ends 3 residues short of the CDR3 end; the germline J gene provides the rest. The chain carries TRBV10-3 and TRBJ2-3; tentatively, D is TRBD1 (6 bases). The V end lost 4 bases, the J end lost 6 bases, and 8 bases lay between the germline ends. CDR3 length: 12 amino acids. Germline V gene data show CDR1 as ENHRY and CDR2 as SYGVKD. The CDR3 loop is CAISGGHDTQYF. The CDR3 DNA, read in part, is TGTGCCATCAGTGGGGGACATGATACG.

With respect to this clone: The read ends 3 residues shy of where the CDR3 ends; the end is completed using the germline J gene. The rearrangement joins TRBV7-9 to TRBJ1-1; D is perhaps TRBD1 (5 bases). Trimming removed 7 bases from V and 2 bases from J, with 14 bases in between. Looked up from germline, CDR1 is SEHNR and CDR2 is FQNEAQ (reference sequence). CDR3 length equals 14 residues. The CDR3: CASILGGGNTEAFF. The sequenced CDR3 bases are TGTGCCAGCATCCTGGGGGGGGGAAACACTGAA.

Notes on this clone: Read sequence stops 3 residues before the CDR3 end, and the germline J gene provides the missing end. This chain connects TRBV5-1 to TRBJ1-1, with 10 positions matching TRBD1. The CDR3 runs to 19 residues. V dropped 2 bases and J dropped 3; count of bases not matched to a gene: 16. Germline values: CDR1 SGHRS, CDR2 YFSETQ. CDR3 protein: CASSFQPPLFGQGDTEAFF. The DNA read from the CDR3 is TGCGCCAGCAGCTTCCAACCACCCCTCTTTGGACAGGGGGACACTGAA.

Note on this clone: Read coverage stops 3 residues before the CDR3 terminus; the germline J gene supplies the remainder. This chain uses TRBV10-1 with TRBJ2-5; D uncertain. This CDR3 is 14 amino acids long. Germline V gene sequence: CDR1 WNHNN, CDR2 SYGVQD (reference sequence). Trimming left V 2 bases short and J 0 bases short, with 7 bases between. CDR3: CASSEIDNQETQYF. The CDR3 DNA, read in part, is TGCGCCAGCAGTGAGATAGACAACCAAGAGACC.